Sequencing of this TCR beta chain was carried out in a study of cytomegalovirus exposure and HLA in healthy donors. V lost 5 bases and J lost 3; bases outside the gene matches: 4. CDR1 and CDR2 (germline): SEHNR, FQNEAQ (reference sequence). The CDR3 totals 15 residues. Study-level points and caveats: CMV serostatus was the only immune exposure information that was available. Researchers reported in a later analysis that a missense DCLRE1C variant was tied to TCR beta V- and J-gene trimming. Many donors shared some public TCRs, even though most TCR sequences were rare.

Vbeta (60) and Jbeta (13) primers were used in the PCR. Study processing details: Later reanalysis found approximately 76 million unique TCR beta chains, around 9.9 million of them shared. The data were produced by immunoSEQ multiplex PCR, yet TCRdb's version contains in-frame clones alone and is incomplete. V, J and clone size were drawn from that table, and D and trimming were deduced from the DNA. In the table there are some 200,000 clones, 70% to 80% of which are singletons. This clone was counted a few times. The antigen remains unidentified. This TCR came from a man aged 40-49 years in good health and CMV-seronegative. The sequencing sample was made of PBMCs. The rearrangement joins TRBV7-9 to TRBJ2-3; TRBD2 agrees at 11 bases. The CDR3 here is CASSGGTSGTDTQYF. The CDR3 DNA follows: TGTGCCAGCAGCGGAGGGACTAGCGGAACAGATACGCAGTATTTT.